This T cell receptor beta chain is from a study of cytomegalovirus exposure and HLA in healthy donors. Study-wide results and limits: In all likelihood, a cluster of highly shared sequence variants was a sequencing artifact.

As for this clone: The antigen is unknown.

In the PCR, 60 Vbeta and 13 Jbeta primers were used. Assay used: immunoSEQ multiplex PCR; TCRdb lists only in-frame clones, some missing. The sample table includes tens of thousands of clones. V was shortened by 5 bases and J by 4 bases, with 13 bases between the two germline ends. The CDR3 totals 14 residues. Germline assignment: CDR1 SGHAT and CDR2 FQDESV (reference sequence). The J gene is TRBJ2-3, the V gene TRBV11-1, with unresolved D. Sequenced material: PBMCs. The origin of this receptor is a man younger than 40 in good health and CMV-seropositive. The CDR3 protein is CASSRLELADTQYF. The CDR3 DNA reads TGTGCCAGCAGCCGCCTAGAGTTGGCAGATACGCAGTATTTT.